This T cell receptor beta chain was sequenced for a study of CD8+ T cells in alopecia areata. Study-wide findings and caveats: Patients showed less clear TCR sequence sharing than mice, possibly partly because of HLA diversity. Sequencing of scalp samples also captures resident alphabeta T cells of normal skin. Scalp lesions, especially in alopecia totalis/universalis, had higher clonality than normal scalp.

Trimming cost V 1 base and J 2 bases, with 9 bases left between them. This CDR3 comprises 15 residues. CDR1 SEHNR and CDR2 FQNEAQ come from the germline V gene (reference sequence). Cell sorting on a FACSAria was used to separate CD4+ and CD8+ T cells from the PBMCs. Sequencing templates came from extracted RNA that was reverse transcribed into cDNA. TCRdb's copy holds only in-frame clones and misses some; the assay was immunoSEQ multiplex PCR. The table includes about 150,000 clones, 55% to 65% detected once. Of note for this clone: What it binds is not known.

Input material: CD4+ T cells sorted from blood. This chain connects TRBV7-9 to TRBJ2-1; no reliable D call. This receptor was taken from a human donor in good health. In DNA, the CDR3 is TGTGCCAGCAGCTTAGGCCACGCGGCCTACAATGAGCAGTTCTTC. Protein product: CASSLGHAAYNEQFF.